This TCR beta chain was identified during a study of cytomegalovirus exposure and HLA in healthy donors. Study-level background: Clustering assigned 81% of the roughly 370 genotyped donors to the Caucasian-associated ancestry cluster.

Healthy donors of bone marrow made up the group. The CDR3 consists of 15 residues. Findings and limits, study-wide: A later analysis showed HLA-associated TCR beta chains outstripping equally common others in clonal expansion.

Details on this clone: Antigen specificity is unknown.

The PCR contained 60 Vbeta and 13 Jbeta primers. TCRdb's copy holds only in-frame clones and misses some; the assay was immunoSEQ multiplex PCR. This table has 100,000 to 150,000 clones, 81% appearing once. The material sequenced was PBMCs. The source of this sequence is a woman in her twenties or thirties in good health and CMV-seronegative. The chain couples TRBV21-1 to TRBJ2-1; TRBD1, the table's D call, was not compared with the DNA. TRBV21-1 is listed as a pseudogene. This CDR3 reads CASRGLHHRANEQFF. In nucleotides, the CDR3 is TGTGCCAGCAGGGGTCTTCACCACAGAGCCAATGAGCAGTTCTTC.